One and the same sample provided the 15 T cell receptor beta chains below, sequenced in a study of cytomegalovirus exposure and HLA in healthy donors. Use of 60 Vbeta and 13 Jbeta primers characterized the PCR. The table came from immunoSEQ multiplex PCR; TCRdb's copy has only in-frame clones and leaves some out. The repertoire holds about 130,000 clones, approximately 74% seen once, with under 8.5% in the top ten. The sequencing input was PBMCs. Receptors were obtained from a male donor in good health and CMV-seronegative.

The CDR3: CASSESGTGGREQYF. CDR3 nucleotides: TGTGCCAGCAGTGAATCCGGGACAGGGGGGCGCGAGCAGTACTTC. The chain employs TRBV25-1 and TRBJ2-7; 11 bases align to TRBD1. The CDR3 runs 15 residues. The V gene's germline CDR1 is MGHDK and CDR2 SYGVNS. V lost 1 base and J lost 6; bases outside the gene matches: 5.

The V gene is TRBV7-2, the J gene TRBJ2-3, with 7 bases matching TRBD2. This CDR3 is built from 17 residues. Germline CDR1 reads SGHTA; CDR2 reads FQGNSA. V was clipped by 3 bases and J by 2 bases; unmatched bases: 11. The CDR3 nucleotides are TGTGCCAGCAGCTTCGTCGGGGTGGGAGGGTACACAGATACGCAGTATTTT. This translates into CASSFVGVGGYTDTQYF. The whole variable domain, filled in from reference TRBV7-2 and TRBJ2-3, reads GAGVSQSPSNKVTEKGKDVELRCDPISGHTALYWYRQSLGQGLEFLIYFQGNSAPDKSGLPSDRFSAERTGGSVSTLTIQRTQQEDSAVYLCASSFVGVGGYTDTQYFGPGTRLTVL.

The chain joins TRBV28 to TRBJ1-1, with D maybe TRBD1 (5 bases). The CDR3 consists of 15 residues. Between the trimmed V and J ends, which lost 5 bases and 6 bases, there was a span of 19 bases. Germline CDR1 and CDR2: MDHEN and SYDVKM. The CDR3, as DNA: TGTGCCAGCAGTCCTTGGGAGGGGAAGCATCCTGAAGCTTTCTTT. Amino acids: CASSPWEGKHPEAFF. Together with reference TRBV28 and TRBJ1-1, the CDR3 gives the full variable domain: DVKVTQSSRYLVKRTGEKVFLECVQDMDHENMFWYRQDPGLGLRLIYFSYDVKMKEKGDIPEGYSVSREKKERFSLILESASTNQTSMYLCASSPWEGKHPEAFFGQGTRLTVV.

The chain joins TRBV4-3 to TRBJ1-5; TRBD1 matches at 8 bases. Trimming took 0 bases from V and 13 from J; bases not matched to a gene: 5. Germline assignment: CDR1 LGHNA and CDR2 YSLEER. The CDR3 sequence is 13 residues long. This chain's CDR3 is CASSQDLTGAQHF. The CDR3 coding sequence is TGCGCCAGCAGCCAAGATCTGACAGGGGCACAGCATTTT.

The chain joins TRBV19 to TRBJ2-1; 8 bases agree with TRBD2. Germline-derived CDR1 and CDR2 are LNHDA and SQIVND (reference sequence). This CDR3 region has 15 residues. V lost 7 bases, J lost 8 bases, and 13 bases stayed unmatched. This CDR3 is CASNTLAGLRDEQFF. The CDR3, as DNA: TGTGCCAGTAACACCTTAGCGGGGCTAAGGGATGAGCAGTTCTTC.

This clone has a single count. In nucleotides, the CDR3 is TGTGCCAGCAGTGGAAGGTTGGGGGGAGGGTATACTGAAGCTTTCTTT. It specifies CASSGRLGGGYTEAFF. V gene TRBV27 combines with J gene TRBJ1-1; D may be TRBD1 (5 bases). The CDR3 totals 16 residues. The ends were cut back, 5 bases at V and 5 bases at J, with 21 bases in the middle. Germline V gene sequence: CDR1 MNHEY, CDR2 SMNVEV (reference sequence).

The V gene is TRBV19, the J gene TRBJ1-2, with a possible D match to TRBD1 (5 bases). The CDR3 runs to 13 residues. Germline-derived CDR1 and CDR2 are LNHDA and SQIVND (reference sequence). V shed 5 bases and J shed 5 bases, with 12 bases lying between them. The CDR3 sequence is CASSPARGYGYTF. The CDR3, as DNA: TGTGCCAGTAGTCCGGCAAGGGGATATGGCTACACCTTC.

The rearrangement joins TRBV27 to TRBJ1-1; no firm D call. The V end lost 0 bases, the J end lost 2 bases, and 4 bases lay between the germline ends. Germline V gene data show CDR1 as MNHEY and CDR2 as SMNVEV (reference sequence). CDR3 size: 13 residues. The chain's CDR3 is CASSLSPNTEAFF. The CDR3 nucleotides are TGTGCCAGCAGTTTATCTCCTAACACTGAAGCTTTCTTT.

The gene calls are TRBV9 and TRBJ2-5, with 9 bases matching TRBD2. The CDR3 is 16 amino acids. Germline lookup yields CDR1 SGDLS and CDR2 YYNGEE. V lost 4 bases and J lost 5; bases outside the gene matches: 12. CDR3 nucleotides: TGTGCCAGCAGCCCGGAGGGCGGGAGGGCCGGGGAGACCCAGTACTTC. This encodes CASSPEGGRAGETQYF.

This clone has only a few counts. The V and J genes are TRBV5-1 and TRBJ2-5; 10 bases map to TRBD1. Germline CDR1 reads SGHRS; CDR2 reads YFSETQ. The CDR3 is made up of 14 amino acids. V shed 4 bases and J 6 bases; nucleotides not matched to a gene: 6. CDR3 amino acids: CASSKGQGQQTQYF. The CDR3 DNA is TGCGCCAGCAGCAAGGGACAGGGGCAACAGACCCAGTACTTC.

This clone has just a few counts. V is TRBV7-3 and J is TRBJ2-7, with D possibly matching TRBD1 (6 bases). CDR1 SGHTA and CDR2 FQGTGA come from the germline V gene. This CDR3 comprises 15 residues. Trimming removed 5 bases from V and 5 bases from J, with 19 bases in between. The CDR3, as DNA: TGTGCCAGCAGCCCCAGAGGGGGTCTTGTTGACGAGCAGTACTTC. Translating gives CASSPRGGLVDEQYF.

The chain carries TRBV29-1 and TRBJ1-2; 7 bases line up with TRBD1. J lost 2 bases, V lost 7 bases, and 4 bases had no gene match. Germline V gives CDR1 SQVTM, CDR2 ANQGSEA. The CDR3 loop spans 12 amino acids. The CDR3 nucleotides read TGCAGCGGAGGGACAGTAAACTATGGCTACACCTTC. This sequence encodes CSGGTVNYGYTF.

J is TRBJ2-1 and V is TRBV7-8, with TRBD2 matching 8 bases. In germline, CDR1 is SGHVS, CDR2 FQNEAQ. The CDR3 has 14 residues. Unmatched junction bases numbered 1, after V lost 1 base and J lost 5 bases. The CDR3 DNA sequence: TGTGCCAGCAGCTTAGGTAGCGGGAACAATGAGCAGTTCTTC. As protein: CASSLGSGNNEQFF.

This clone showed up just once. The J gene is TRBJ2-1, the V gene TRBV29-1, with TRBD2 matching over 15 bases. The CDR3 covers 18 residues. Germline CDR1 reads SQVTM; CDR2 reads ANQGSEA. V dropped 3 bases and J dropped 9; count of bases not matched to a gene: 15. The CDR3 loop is CSVEGTPRGLAGGGEQFF. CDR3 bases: TGCAGCGTTGAGGGCACCCCCAGGGGACTAGCGGGAGGCGGTGAGCAGTTCTTC.

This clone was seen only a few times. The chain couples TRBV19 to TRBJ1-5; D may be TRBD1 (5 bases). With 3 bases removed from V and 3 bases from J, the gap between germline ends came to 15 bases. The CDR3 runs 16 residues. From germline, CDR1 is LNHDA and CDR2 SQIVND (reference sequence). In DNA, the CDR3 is TGTGCCAGTAGTATTTCAGTTAGCAGGGACAATCAGCCCCAGCATTTT. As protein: CASSISVSRDNQPQHF. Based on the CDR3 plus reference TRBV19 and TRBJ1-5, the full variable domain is DGGITQSPKYLFRKEGQNVTLSCEQNLNHDAMYWYRQDPGQGLRLIYYSQIVNDFQKGDIAEGYSVSREKKESFPLTVTSAQKNPTAFYLCASSISVSRDNQPQHFGDGTRLSIL.